Each of the 27 T cell receptor beta chains below was sequenced from the same sample in a study of OX40 agonist ivuxolimab in advanced cancers. Generated by immunoSEQ multiplex PCR, the TCRdb table keeps only in-frame clones and is missing some. Of roughly 72,000 clones in the sample, 85% to 95% were seen once. This specimen was CD4+ or CD8+ T cells sorted from blood, taken in a trial of the OX40 agonist ivuxolimab. The receptor source for this set is an adult with an advanced solid tumor such as melanoma, head and neck, liver or kidney cancer.

The V call is TRBV15, the J call TRBJ2-3, with D possibly matching TRBD2 (6 bases). CDR3 length: 14 residues. Trimming took 3 bases from V and 4 from J, leaving 11 bases between them. Germline values: CDR1 LNHNV, CDR2 YYDKDF (reference sequence). CDR3 protein: CATSRGTAPDTQYF. The CDR3 DNA follows: TGTGCCACCAGCAGGGGGACTGCCCCAGATACGCAGTATTTT.

The chain joins TRBV5-1 to TRBJ2-7; D might be TRBD1 (6 bases). The V gene lost 1 base and the J gene lost 2 bases, with 13 bases spanning the gap. Germline V gene data show CDR1 as SGHRS and CDR2 as YFSETQ. The CDR3 loop spans 15 amino acids. The CDR3 loop is CASSLTGLGAYEQYF. The CDR3 nucleotides are TGCGCCAGCAGCTTGACAGGGTTAGGGGCCTACGAGCAGTACTTC.

The chain employs TRBV7-3 and TRBJ2-5; 8 bases align to TRBD1. The germline CDR1 and CDR2 sequences are SGHTA and FQGTGA. This CDR3 comprises 13 residues. J gave up 5 bases and V 5 bases, and 4 bases lay outside the gene matches. This chain's CDR3 is CASSVTGVETQYF. The DNA of the CDR3 is TGTGCCAGCAGCGTGACAGGGGTCGAGACCCAGTACTTC.

The V and J genes are TRBV4-3 and TRBJ2-1; TRBD2 matches at 8 bases. Germline V gene data show CDR1 as LGHNA and CDR2 as YSLEER. The junction had 5 bases not matched to a gene; V was cut back by 0 bases and J by 1 base. CDR3 length equals 17 residues. This CDR3 reads CASSQDGSGRSYNEQFF. CDR3 DNA: TGCGCCAGCAGCCAAGATGGGAGCGGGAGATCCTACAATGAGCAGTTCTTC.

V gene TRBV28 combines with J gene TRBJ1-4; 11 bases fit TRBD1. This CDR3 is built from 14 residues. Per germline, CDR1 MDHEN and CDR2 SYDVKM. The V gene end was trimmed by 5 bases and the J gene end by 6 bases; junction bases not matched to a gene: 2. CDR3 amino acids: CASSPGQGDEKLFF. DNA of the CDR3: TGTGCCAGCAGTCCGGGACAGGGGGATGAAAAACTGTTTTTT.

V gene TRBV10-3 combines with J gene TRBJ2-1; possible D gene TRBD2, 5 bases. V lost 10 bases to trimming and J lost 0 bases, with 22 bases between them. The CDR3 totals 17 residues. Germline V lookup: CDR1 ENHRY, CDR2 SYGVKD. The CDR3 reads CATEEAFALPSYNEQFF. The CDR3 coding sequence is TGTGCCACCGAGGAGGCCTTCGCCCTTCCCTCCTACAATGAGCAGTTCTTC.

The genes are TRBV5-1 and TRBJ2-1; D is ambiguous. Germline assignment: CDR1 SGHRS and CDR2 YFSETQ. V lost 4 bases and J 3 bases, leaving 14 bases between the germline ends. CDR3 length: 15 amino acids. The CDR3 is CASSPAMTGYNEQFF. Written as DNA, the CDR3 is TGCGCCAGCAGCCCCGCAATGACTGGCTACAATGAGCAGTTCTTC.

The chain couples TRBV27 to TRBJ1-2; tentative D call: TRBD1 (6 bases). Germline assignment: CDR1 MNHEY and CDR2 SMNVEV (reference sequence). V was clipped by 5 bases and J by 3 bases, with 19 bases between them. CDR3 length: 16 residues. The DNA of the CDR3 is TGTGCCAGCAGTACCTACGGGGACACCCCCTACTATGGCTACACCTTC. This gives the protein CASSTYGDTPYYGYTF.

V and J are TRBV6-1 and TRBJ2-5; the D is unclear. The CDR3 runs 15 residues. Germline V gene data show CDR1 as MNHNS and CDR2 as SASEGT. Trimming removed 2 bases at V and 4 bases at J, with 14 bases between. CDR3 coding DNA: TGTGCCAGCAGTGAACTGCCAGGACCTGGAGAGACCCAGTACTTC. Translation: CASSELPGPGETQYF.

This clone came up once. J is TRBJ1-2 and V is TRBV7-3, with D possibly being TRBD1 (5 bases). V was shortened by 5 bases and J by 4 bases, with 23 bases between the two germline ends. CDR1 and CDR2 (germline): SGHTA, FQGTGA. The CDR3 is 17 amino acids. In DNA form, the CDR3 reads TGTGCCAGCAGCACCTCCAAGGGGAGGAGGTCGGCCTATGGCTACACCTTC. The encoded protein is CASSTSKGRRSAYGYTF.

This clone showed up just once. The J gene is TRBJ2-7, the V gene TRBV6-6; the match to TRBD2 covers 13 bases. Per germline, CDR1 MNHNY and CDR2 SVGAGI (reference sequence). The CDR3 extends over 15 amino acids. J lost 5 bases, V lost 6 bases, and 7 bases had no gene match. CDR3 sequence: CASSFGLAGDNEQYF. CDR3 nucleotide sequence: TGTGCCAGCAGCTTCGGACTAGCGGGAGACAACGAGCAGTACTTC.

CDR3 region: CASRQGTGELFF. The CDR3 DNA follows: TGCGCCAGCAGGCAGGGAACCGGGGAGCTGTTTTTT. V and J are TRBV10-1 and TRBJ2-2; the D gene is possibly TRBD1 (5 bases). The germline gives CDR1 WNHNN, CDR2 SYGVQD (reference sequence). Deletions cut 6 bases from V and 5 bases from J, with 7 bases between. The CDR3 sequence is 12 residues long.

The rearrangement joins TRBV14 to TRBJ2-1, with D unresolved. CDR1 is SGHDN and CDR2 is FVKESK in the germline V gene. The V gene lost 4 bases and the J gene lost 8 bases, with 18 bases spanning the gap. This CDR3 is 15 amino acids long. CDR3 coding DNA: TGTGCCAGCAGCCCCATTGACGGCCTTTCCCATGAGCAGTTCTTC. Its protein product is CASSPIDGLSHEQFF.

CDR3 bases: TGTGCCAGCAGCTTACAACCTAGCGGGGGGTTCACAGATACGCAGTATTTT. It translates to CASSLQPSGGFTDTQYF. This rearrangement joins TRBV7-9 to TRBJ2-3; 11 nucleotides agree with TRBD2. Germline CDR1 is SEHNR and CDR2 is FQNEAQ (reference sequence). The V gene end was trimmed by 2 bases and the J gene end by 2 bases; junction bases not matched to a gene: 6. This CDR3 contains 17 residues. Together with reference TRBV7-9 and TRBJ2-3, the CDR3 gives the full variable domain: DTGVSQNPRHKITKRGQNVTFRCDPISEHNRLYWYRQTLGQGPEFLTYFQNEAQLEKSRLLSDRFSAERPKGSFSTLEIQRTEQGDSAMYLCASSLQPSGGFTDTQYFGPGTRLTVL.

This chain joins TRBV14 and TRBJ1-6, with D possibly being TRBD1 (5 bases). The CDR3 totals 14 residues. Germline-derived CDR1 and CDR2 are SGHDN and FVKESK. Trimming removed 4 bases at V and 9 bases at J, with 13 bases between. The CDR3 protein is CASSLGAGGSPLHF. CDR3 nucleotides: TGTGCCAGCAGCCTTGGGGCAGGCGGTTCACCCCTCCACTTT.

The rearrangement uses TRBV19 and TRBJ2-7; D possibly corresponds to TRBD2 (6 bases). The V end lost 6 bases, the J end lost 2 bases, and 14 bases lay between the germline ends. CDR1 and CDR2 (germline): LNHDA, SQIVND (reference sequence). CDR3 size: 14 residues. The CDR3 loop reads CASSPGVGPYEQYF. The CDR3 DNA reads TGTGCCAGTAGCCCGGGGGTAGGCCCCTACGAGCAGTACTTC.

This chain joins TRBV27 and TRBJ2-7; D gene unclear. The CDR3 is 15 amino acids. Trimming shortened V by 8 bases and J by 2 bases, and 19 bases separated the two germline ends. CDR1 is MNHEY, CDR2 SMNVEV, per germline (reference sequence). The CDR3 is CASVSMGFGPYEQYF. The CDR3 DNA reads as TGTGCCAGCGTCAGTATGGGATTTGGTCCCTACGAGCAGTACTTC.

The chain carries TRBV29-1 and TRBJ2-1, with 15 bases aligning to TRBD2. Germline-derived CDR1 and CDR2 are SQVTM and ANQGSEA. The CDR3 covers 18 residues. V lost 8 bases and J lost 0; bases outside the gene matches: 11. This chain's CDR3 is CSMEGLAGGGGSYNEQFF. As DNA, the CDR3 is TGCAGCATGGAAGGACTAGCGGGAGGGGGGGGCTCCTACAATGAGCAGTTCTTC.

The rearrangement uses TRBV7-8 and TRBJ2-5; tentatively, D is TRBD1 (7 bases). The V and J ends lost 1 base and 5 bases respectively, with 14 bases between them. CDR1 is SGHVS, CDR2 FQNEAQ, per germline. This CDR3 is 15 amino acids long. CDR3 sequence: CASSLGRGPGETQYF. DNA for the CDR3: TGTGCCAGCAGCTTAGGGAGGGGGCCAGGGGAGACCCAGTACTTC. Full variable domain (missing parts from reference TRBV7-8 and TRBJ2-5): GAGVSQSPRYKVAKRGQDVALRCDPISGHVSLFWYQQALGQGPEFLTYFQNEAQLDKSGLPSDRFFAERPEGSVSTLKIQRTQQEDSAVYLCASSLGRGPGETQYFGPGTRLLVL.

V is TRBV6-4 and J is TRBJ2-2; D remains ambiguous. Trimming pared 2 bases from V and 3 bases from J, leaving 7 bases between. CDR3 length: 14 amino acids. Germline V lookup: CDR1 MRHNA, CDR2 SNTAGT. CDR3 amino acids: CASSDRADTGELFF. In DNA, the CDR3 is TGTGCCAGCAGTGACAGGGCGGACACCGGGGAGCTGTTTTTT.

The V and J genes are TRBV7-3 and TRBJ2-1; tentatively, D is TRBD2 (5 bases). From germline, CDR1 is SGHTA and CDR2 FQGTGA. V lost 2 bases, J lost 6 bases, and 8 bases lay in between. This CDR3 is 13 amino acids long. The CDR3: CASSLGAGNEQFF. CDR3 nucleotides: TGTGCCAGCAGCTTAGGTGCGGGCAATGAGCAGTTCTTC.

The chain combines TRBV7-2 with TRBJ2-7, with 8 nucleotides matching TRBD1. Per germline, CDR1 SGHTA and CDR2 FQGNSA. V shed 1 base and J 5 bases; nucleotides not matched to a gene: 13. This CDR3 has 17 residues. The CDR3 DNA reads as TGTGCCAGCAGCTTAGTATGGGACAGGCAGCATACTAACGAGCAGTACTTC. This gives the protein CASSLVWDRQHTNEQYF.

The rearrangement uses TRBV5-5 and TRBJ1-5, with TRBD1 matching over 7 bases. This CDR3 comprises 15 residues. J gave up 2 bases and V 0 bases, and 2 bases lay outside the gene matches. Germline V gene sequence: CDR1 SGHKS, CDR2 YYEKEE (reference sequence). The CDR3 DNA reads as TGTGCCAGCAGCTTGGGACAGGGAGGCAATCAGCCCCAGCATTTT. This encodes CASSLGQGGNQPQHF. Using reference TRBV5-5 and TRBJ1-5 for the parts outside the CDR3, the full variable domain is DAGVTQSPTHLIKTRGQQVTLRCSPISGHKSVSWYQQVLGQGPQFIFQYYEKEERGRGNFPDRFSARQFPNYSSELNVNALLLGDSALYLCASSLGQGGNQPQHFGDGTRLSIL.

This chain links TRBV9 with TRBJ2-1; 7 bases line up with TRBD2. Germline CDR1 is SGDLS and CDR2 is YYNGEE. The trim removed 3 bases at V and 3 bases at J, leaving 12 bases unmatched. The CDR3 contains 17 residues. Here the CDR3 DNA reads TGTGCCAGCAGCGACCCAGAGCGAGCGGGACTCTACAATGAGCAGTTCTTC. This encodes CASSDPERAGLYNEQFF. The whole variable domain, remainder taken from reference TRBV9 and TRBJ2-1, is DSGVTQTPKHLITATGQRVTLRCSPRSGDLSVYWYQQSLDQGLQFLIQYYNGEERAKGNILERFSAQQFPDLHSELNLSSLELGDSALYFCASSDPERAGLYNEQFFGPGTRLTVL.

V gene TRBV7-3 combines with J gene TRBJ2-2, with a possible D match to TRBD2 (5 bases). V was cut by 5 bases and J by 6 bases, with 19 bases left in between. The length of the CDR3 is 16 residues. CDR1 and CDR2 (germline): SGHTA, FQGTGA. CDR3: CASSPEGYPRAGELFF. The CDR3, as DNA: TGTGCCAGCAGCCCAGAGGGCTACCCGAGGGCCGGGGAGCTGTTTTTT.

This chain connects TRBV7-9 to TRBJ2-5; a possible D gene is TRBD1 (6 bases). Per the germline V gene, CDR1 is SEHNR and CDR2 is FQNEAQ (reference sequence). V lost 3 bases, J lost 4 bases, and 6 bases lay in between. The CDR3 is made up of 12 amino acids. The CDR3 loop reads CASSFRGETQYF. The CDR3 DNA is TGTGCCAGCAGCTTCAGGGGAGAGACCCAGTACTTC.

The rearrangement joins TRBV5-6 to TRBJ2-5, with 9 nucleotides matching TRBD1. This CDR3 comprises 16 residues. Germline V lookup: CDR1 SGHDT, CDR2 YYEEEE. V lost 0 bases, J lost 5 bases, and 8 bases stayed unmatched. DNA for the CDR3: TGTGCCAGCAGCTTGGACCTAATCGACAGGGGGGAGACCCAGTACTTC. Amino acids: CASSLDLIDRGETQYF.